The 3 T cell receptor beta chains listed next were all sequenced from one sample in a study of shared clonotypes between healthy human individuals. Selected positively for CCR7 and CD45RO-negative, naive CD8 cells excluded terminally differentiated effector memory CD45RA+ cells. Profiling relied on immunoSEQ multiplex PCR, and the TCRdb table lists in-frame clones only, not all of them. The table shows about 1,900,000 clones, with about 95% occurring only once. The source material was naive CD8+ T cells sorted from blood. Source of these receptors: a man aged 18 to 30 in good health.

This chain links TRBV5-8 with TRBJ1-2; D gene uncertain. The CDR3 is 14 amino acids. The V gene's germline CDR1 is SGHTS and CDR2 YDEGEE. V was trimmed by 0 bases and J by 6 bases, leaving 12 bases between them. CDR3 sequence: CASSLDRGRNGYTF. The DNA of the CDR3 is TGTGCCAGCAGCTTGGACCGCGGGCGTAATGGCTACACCTTC.

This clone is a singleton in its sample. Here the CDR3 reads CASSYPGAGVYNEQFF. CDR3 sequence (DNA): TGTGCCAGCAGCTACCCGGGAGCGGGAGTATACAATGAGCAGTTCTTC. The chain carries TRBV7-2 and TRBJ2-1, with TRBD2 matching over 8 bases. The junction had 9 bases not matched to a gene; V was cut back by 4 bases and J by 4 bases. This CDR3 comprises 16 residues. Germline CDR1 SGHTA, CDR2 FQGNSA. The complete variable domain, with remaining parts taken from reference TRBV7-2 and TRBJ2-1, reads GAGVSQSPSNKVTEKGKDVELRCDPISGHTALYWYRQSLGQGLEFLIYFQGNSAPDKSGLPSDRFSAERTGGSVSTLTIQRTQQEDSAVYLCASSYPGAGVYNEQFFGPGTRLTVL.

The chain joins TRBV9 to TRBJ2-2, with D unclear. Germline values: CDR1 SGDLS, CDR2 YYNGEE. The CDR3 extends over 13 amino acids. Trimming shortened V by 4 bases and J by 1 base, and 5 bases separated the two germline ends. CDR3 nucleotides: TGTGCCAGCAGCAGACAGAACACCGGGGAGCTGTTTTTT. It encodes CASSRQNTGELFF.